This entry lists 31 T cell receptor beta chains sequenced from one sample in a study. One entry per CDR3 protein results from TCRdb running MiXCR on the RT-PCR reads. The sample lists hundreds of thousands of distinct CDR3 sequences; 11% to 15% were seen once. What was sequenced was memory CD4+ T cells from blood. The source of these receptors is a female donor in good health, serving as a healthy control.

This clonotype was observed at least ten times. The chain uses TRBV7-6 and TRBJ2-3; 7 bases are shared with TRBD1. Germline lookup yields CDR1 SGHVS and CDR2 FNYEAQ. The V segment lost 4 bases and the J segment 6 bases; nucleotides outside the gene matches: 1. The CDR3 contains 12 residues. The CDR3 loop is CASSSTGDTQYF. CDR3 DNA: TGTGCCAGCAGCTCGACAGGGGATACGCAGTATTTT.

This clonotype was seen ten or more times. The chain joins TRBV10-2 to TRBJ1-2; possibly TRBD1 for D (6 bases). The CDR3 sequence is 13 residues long. Per the germline V gene, CDR1 is WSHSY and CDR2 is SAAADI. Trimming removed 6 bases from V and 8 bases from J, with 16 bases in between. The CDR3 spells CASSLNREGGYTF. CDR3 DNA: TGCGCCAGCAGCTTAAACAGGGAGGGCGGCTACACCTTC.

Many counts were recorded for this clonotype. The genes are TRBV28 and TRBJ2-1; 8 bases map to TRBD1. With V trimmed by 4 bases and J by 1 base, 6 bases remained unmatched. The length of the CDR3 is 16 residues. Looked up from germline, CDR1 is MDHEN and CDR2 is SYDVKM. This CDR3 reads CASSSSQGASYNEQFF. The CDR3 DNA follows: TGTGCCAGCAGTTCCTCCCAGGGGGCATCCTACAATGAGCAGTTCTTC.

Many counts were recorded for this clonotype. The gene calls are TRBV4-3 and TRBJ1-3; no definite D call. The germline gives CDR1 LGHNA, CDR2 YSLEER. Trimming left V 4 bases short and J 0 bases short, with 10 bases between. This CDR3 has 15 amino acids. This chain's CDR3 is CASSPRGSSGNTIYF. Here the CDR3 DNA reads TGCGCCAGCAGCCCCAGAGGGAGCTCTGGAAACACCATATATTTT.

This clonotype showed up just a few times. The rearrangement uses TRBV2 and TRBJ1-2, with 10 positions matching TRBD1. Germline values: CDR1 SNHLY, CDR2 FYNNEI. Trimming took 4 bases from V and 6 from J; bases not matched to a gene: 5. The CDR3 consists of 14 residues. The CDR3 region is CASSAVTGGDGYTF. CDR3 nucleotides: TGTGCCAGCAGTGCCGTGACAGGGGGCGATGGCTACACCTTC.

This clonotype has a count of ten or more. This chain links TRBV6-5 with TRBJ2-1; 11 nucleotides agree with TRBD2. Germline V gene data show CDR1 as MNHEY and CDR2 as SVGAGI. Unmatched junction bases numbered 15, after V lost 5 bases and J lost 0 bases. CDR3 size: 20 residues. CDR3 amino acids: CASSPAPGTSGLGSYNEQFF. The CDR3 bases are TGTGCCAGCAGTCCCGCCCCCGGGACTAGCGGACTTGGCTCCTACAATGAGCAGTTCTTC.

The rearrangement joins TRBV6-2 or TRBV6-3 to TRBJ1-4; TRBD1 might be the D (6 bases). The CDR3 is 14 amino acids. The germline V and J ends were trimmed by 5 bases and 6 bases, with 13 bases remaining between them. CDR1 is MNHEY, CDR2 SVGEGT, per germline. CDR3 sequence: CASSPRQDHEKLFF. CDR3 DNA: TGTGCCAGCAGTCCAAGACAGGACCATGAAAAACTGTTTTTT.

The rearrangement uses TRBV2 and TRBJ1-1, with D possibly TRBD1 on 5 matching bases. Germline CDR1 is SNHLY and CDR2 is FYNNEI. The V end lost 5 bases, the J end lost 7 bases, and 8 bases lay between the germline ends. CDR3 length: 11 amino acids. CDR3 bases: TGTGCCAGCAGTCAGGGAAGTGAAGCTTTCTTT. This sequence encodes CASSQGSEAFF.

The chain joins TRBV20-1 to TRBJ2-1; the D gene is possibly TRBD2 (5 bases). V lost 2 bases and J lost 5, with 13 bases in between. The germline V gene encodes CDR1 DFQATT and CDR2 SNEGSKA (reference sequence). CDR3 length equals 14 residues. CDR3 amino acids: CSARKGPGNNEQFF. For the CDR3, the DNA is TGCAGTGCTAGAAAGGGCCCGGGGAACAATGAGCAGTTCTTC.

This clonotype was seen a few times. The chain has TRBV5-1 and TRBJ2-5; D is perhaps TRBD2 (6 bases). There are 14 residues in the CDR3. Per germline, CDR1 SGHRS and CDR2 YFSETQ. The V end lost 4 bases, the J end lost 4 bases, and 14 bases lay between the germline ends. In DNA form, the CDR3 reads TGCGCCAGCAGCCATCCGACTAGAATAGAGACCCAGTACTTC. This codes for CASSHPTRIETQYF. Complete variable domain (other parts from reference TRBV5-1 and TRBJ2-5): KAGVTQTPRYLIKTRGQQVTLSCSPISGHRSVSWYQQTPGQGLQFLFEYFSETQRNKGNFPGRFSGRQFSNSRSEMNVSTLELGDSALYLCASSHPTRIETQYFGPGTRLLVL.

V and J are TRBV9 and TRBJ2-2, with TRBD2 as a possible D gene (7 bases). CDR3 length equals 14 residues. Trimming removed 0 bases from V and 6 bases from J, with 9 bases in between. Per germline, CDR1 SGDLS and CDR2 YYNGEE. Here the CDR3 reads CASSVEGGAGELFF. CDR3 coding DNA: TGTGCCAGCAGCGTAGAGGGGGGGGCCGGGGAGCTGTTTTTT.

This clonotype was counted ten times or more. The chain combines TRBV6-5 with TRBJ2-7; tentatively, D is TRBD1 or TRBD2 (6 bases each). The V end lost 6 bases, the J end lost 0 bases, and 15 bases lay between the germline ends. The CDR3 consists of 15 residues. CDR1 and CDR2 (germline): MNHEY, SVGAGI. CDR3 amino acids: CASRIQGLSSYEQYF. The DNA of the CDR3 is TGTGCCAGCAGGATACAGGGACTCAGCTCCTACGAGCAGTACTTC.

This clonotype was observed many times. This chain connects TRBV15 to TRBJ1-5; D possibly corresponds to TRBD1 (5 bases). Trimming removed 6 bases at V and 7 bases at J, with 10 bases between. The CDR3 is 12 amino acids. The germline V gene encodes CDR1 LNHNV and CDR2 YYDKDF (reference sequence). In nucleotides, the CDR3 is TGTGCCACCAGGGGACCCAACCAGCCCCAGCATTTT. It codes for CATRGPNQPQHF.

The chain recombines TRBV12-3 or TRBV12-4 with TRBJ1-1; D is undetermined. This CDR3 is built from 11 residues. Trimming pared 6 bases from V and 11 bases from J, leaving 13 bases between. CDR3 nucleotides: TGTGCCAGCAGGTTAAGGGCCGGGGCTTTCTTT. Translating gives CASRLRAGAFF.

The table lists this clonotype with a few counts. The V call is TRBV20-1, the J call TRBJ2-3, with a tentative D call TRBD1 (6 bases). The V and J ends lost 5 bases and 2 bases respectively, with 11 bases between them. CDR1 is DFQATT and CDR2 is SNEGSKA in the germline V gene (reference sequence). CDR3 length equals 13 residues. The CDR3 bases are TGCAGTGCTCCCGGGACACCCACAGATACGCAGTATTTT. As protein: CSAPGTPTDTQYF.

The V gene is TRBV6-1, the J gene TRBJ1-6; the D is unclear. The CDR3 runs to 16 residues. V dropped 0 bases and J dropped 7 bases, with 13 bases sitting between them. Germline lookup yields CDR1 MNHNS and CDR2 SASEGT. CDR3 region: CASSEAGQPWNSPLHF. CDR3 bases: TGTGCCAGCAGTGAAGCGGGCCAGCCATGGAATTCACCCCTCCACTTT.

The gene calls are TRBV5-1 and TRBJ1-4, with 7 bases aligning to TRBD1. The length of the CDR3 is 15 residues. Germline assignment: CDR1 SGHRS and CDR2 YFSETQ. V shed 0 bases, J shed 4 bases, and the junction held 3 bases outside the gene matches. In DNA, the CDR3 is TGCGCCAGCAGCTTGGAGACAGGGCTTAATGAAAAACTGTTTTTT. Its protein product is CASSLETGLNEKLFF.

This clonotype was counted a few times. The chain uses TRBV5-1 and TRBJ1-4; a possible D gene is TRBD1 (5 bases). V lost 3 bases, J lost 0 bases, and 6 bases lay in between. The germline V gene has CDR1 SGHRS and CDR2 YFSETQ. The CDR3 consists of 14 residues. The CDR3 region has the DNA TGCGCCAGCAGCTCCAGGGCAACTAATGAAAAACTGTTTTTT. Residues: CASSSRATNEKLFF.

This rearrangement joins TRBV13 to TRBJ1-3; D unclear. The germline V and J ends were trimmed by 2 bases and 6 bases, with 11 bases remaining between them. The CDR3 is made up of 14 amino acids. The germline V gene encodes CDR1 PRHDT and CDR2 FYEKMQ (reference sequence). For the CDR3, the DNA is TGTGCCAGCAGCTTAAACGGACTGATAAACACCATATATTTT. It translates to CASSLNGLINTIYF.

This chain connects TRBV10-2 to TRBJ2-6, with D tentatively TRBD1 or TRBD2 (6 bases each). The germline V gene has CDR1 WSHSY and CDR2 SAAADI. Trimming cost V 4 bases and J 0 bases, with 25 bases left between them. The length of the CDR3 is 21 residues. The CDR3 nucleotides read TGCGCCAGCAGTGTGTTTTCCTGGGGGGCGCGTAGGGACTCTGGGGCCAACGTCCTGACTTTC. It codes for CASSVFSWGARRDSGANVLTF.

This clonotype was picked up a small number of times. The rearrangement uses TRBV6-1 and TRBJ2-1; a weak D match, TRBD2 (5 bases). The V end was cut by 10 bases, the J end by 3 bases, with 19 bases between. CDR1 MNHNS and CDR2 SASEGT come from the germline V gene. The CDR3 has 15 residues. The chain's CDR3 is CATTLFSEGYNEQFF. For the CDR3, the DNA is TGTGCCACTACCTTATTCTCCGAGGGCTACAATGAGCAGTTCTTC.

This clonotype came up many times. The chain combines TRBV28 with TRBJ2-3; 11 nucleotides match TRBD2. The V and J ends lost 7 bases and 1 base, in that order; junction bases with no gene match: 7. Per the germline V gene, CDR1 is MDHEN and CDR2 is SYDVKM. This CDR3 region has 16 residues. The CDR3 sequence is CASTWASGRRTDTQYF. Here the CDR3 DNA reads TGTGCCAGCACTTGGGCTAGCGGGAGGCGCACAGATACGCAGTATTTT.

The genes are TRBV20-1 and TRBJ1-4, with a tentative D call TRBD1 (6 bases). The CDR3 length is 14 residues. Germline V lookup: CDR1 DFQATT, CDR2 SNEGSKA (reference sequence). The V end was cut by 1 base, the J end by 8 bases, with 14 bases between. CDR3 nucleotide sequence: TGCAGTGCTAGAGTACGGGGGGGCGACGAAAAACTGTTTTTT. Amino acids: CSARVRGGDEKLFF.

This clonotype was detected a few times. V gene TRBV7-2 combines with J gene TRBJ1-1; 7 nucleotides match TRBD1. Trimming removed 5 bases from V and 4 bases from J; junction bases left unmatched: 4. Germline V gene sequence: CDR1 SGHTA, CDR2 FQGNSA. The CDR3 is 13 amino acids. The CDR3 region is CASSQRQGTEAFF. The CDR3 nucleotides are TGTGCCAGCAGCCAGAGACAGGGCACTGAAGCTTTCTTT.

This clonotype came up many times. V is TRBV4-3 and J is TRBJ2-2; D call uncertain. This CDR3 has 17 residues. Germline lookup yields CDR1 LGHNA and CDR2 YSLEER. V gave up 1 base and J gave up 7 bases, with 19 bases separating them. CDR3 loop: CASSQGVDSLYVGELFF. The CDR3 DNA follows: TGCGCCAGCAGCCAAGGGGTCGATAGTCTGTATGTCGGGGAGCTGTTTTTT.

A few counts support this clonotype. The V call is TRBV20-1, the J call TRBJ1-5, with unresolved D. The ends were cut back, 6 bases at V and 5 bases at J, with 29 bases in the middle. The V gene's germline CDR1 is DFQATT and CDR2 SNEGSKA (reference sequence). The CDR3 consists of 18 residues. Here the CDR3 DNA reads TGCAGTGCCACGCATTCTCCCGGAGCCCCCGGGCCCGATCAGCCCCAGCATTTT. Protein product: CSATHSPGAPGPDQPQHF.

This clonotype occurred a few times. This rearrangement joins TRBV6-5 to TRBJ2-5; a possible D gene is TRBD2 (5 bases). In germline, CDR1 is MNHEY, CDR2 SVGAGI. The CDR3 has 16 amino acids. With 0 bases removed from V and 0 bases from J, the gap between germline ends came to 11 bases. The CDR3, as DNA: TGTGCCAGCAGTTACTCGGGGAGTGTGGACCAAGAGACCCAGTACTTC. Protein sequence: CASSYSGSVDQETQYF.

This clonotype has ten or more counts. J is TRBJ2-5 and V is TRBV11-2; 8 nucleotides match TRBD2. The germline V gene has CDR1 SGHAT and CDR2 FQNNGV. The CDR3 loop spans 15 amino acids. V lost 5 bases, J lost 5 bases, and 10 bases stayed unmatched. The CDR3 here is CASSEPTGGAETQYF. CDR3 DNA: TGTGCCAGCAGCGAACCAACCGGGGGGGCGGAGACCCAGTACTTC.

This rearrangement joins TRBV7-9 to TRBJ1-2; 8 nucleotides match TRBD1. The CDR3 spans 13 residues. With V trimmed by 5 bases and J by 8 bases, 7 bases remained unmatched. CDR1 and CDR2 (germline): SEHNR, FQNEAQ (reference sequence). The CDR3: CASSRGQVVGYTF. The DNA for the CDR3 is TGTGCCAGCAGCAGGGGACAGGTCGTGGGCTACACCTTC.

The chain joins TRBV29-1 to TRBJ1-1; possibly TRBD1 for D (6 bases). The CDR3 runs 14 residues. V lost 0 bases and J 1 base, leaving 9 bases between the germline ends. Germline values: CDR1 SQVTM, CDR2 ANQGSEA. The CDR3 protein is CSVEDPGQNTEAFF. CDR3 in DNA: TGCAGCGTTGAAGATCCGGGACAGAACACTGAAGCTTTCTTT.

The chain has TRBV6-5 and TRBJ2-2, with TRBD1 matching 7 bases. This CDR3 region has 15 residues. After removal of 5 bases from V and 6 bases from J, the junction contained 9 bases not matched to a gene. Looked up from germline, CDR1 is MNHEY and CDR2 is SVGAGI. CDR3 coding DNA: TGTGCCAGCAGTCCACAGGGGTTGGTTTCCGGGGAGCTGTTTTTT. Translating it yields CASSPQGLVSGELFF.